Below, 16 T cell receptor beta chains from the same sample are listed, as sequenced in a study of T-cell memory formation after mild COVID-19. TCRdb reprocessed the 5' RACE reads via MiXCR and lists one record per CDR3 protein. Of more than 70,000 distinct CDR3 sequences listed, 14% are singletons. The sequenced sample was PBMCs or a T cell subset sorted from them (not recorded which). The source is an adult woman who had mild COVID-19 (a few samples of this study predate the infection). Cell type and time point are not known.

This clonotype came up many times. The chain joins TRBV7-9 to TRBJ2-3; D is uncertain. Trimming stripped 4 bases from V and 0 bases from J, with 2 bases between. CDR3 length equals 12 residues. Germline V gene data show CDR1 as SEHNR and CDR2 as FQNEAQ (reference sequence). This CDR3 reads CASSSSTDTQYF. The CDR3, as DNA: TGTGCCAGCAGCTCTAGCACAGATACGCAGTATTTT.

The chain has TRBV9 and TRBJ2-7; 7 bases are a match to TRBD2. Trimming took 4 bases from V and 0 from J; bases not matched to a gene: 7. From germline, CDR1 is SGDLS and CDR2 YYNGEE. This CDR3 has 15 amino acids. The CDR3 reads CASSTSSGSSYEQYF. CDR3 DNA: TGTGCCAGCAGCACCTCTAGCGGAAGCTCCTACGAGCAGTACTTC.

V is TRBV4-1 and J is TRBJ2-1; 10 bases agree with TRBD2. Germline V gene data show CDR1 as MGHRA and CDR2 as YSYEKL. V was pared by 0 bases and J by 4 bases, with 3 bases of the junction left unmatched. The CDR3 is 16 residues long. CDR3 sequence (DNA): TGCGCCAGCAGCCAAGAGGAACTAGCGGGGTACAATGAGCAGTTCTTC. Protein: CASSQEELAGYNEQFF.

V gene TRBV6-4 combines with J gene TRBJ2-3; TRBD2 agrees at 13 bases. The CDR3 loop spans 15 amino acids. V was pared by 3 bases and J by 4 bases, with 1 base of the junction left unmatched. The germline V gene encodes CDR1 MRHNA and CDR2 SNTAGT. The CDR3: CASSETSGGADTQYF. The CDR3 region has the DNA TGTGCCAGCAGTGAAACTAGCGGGGGGGCAGATACGCAGTATTTT.

In this sample, this clonotype turned up a few times. V gene TRBV4-2 combines with J gene TRBJ2-1, with TRBD2 as a possible D gene (6 bases). CDR3 size: 15 residues. The germline gives CDR1 LGHNA, CDR2 YNFKEQ. The V gene lost 2 bases and the J gene lost 5 bases, with 13 bases spanning the gap. The CDR3 region has the DNA TGTGCCAGCAGCCAATTTCGGGAGAGCCACAATGAGCAGTTCTTC. Encoded protein: CASSQFRESHNEQFF.

The rearrangement links TRBV19 to TRBJ2-1; D might be TRBD1 (6 bases). V lost 8 bases and J lost 8, with 16 bases in between. The CDR3 length is 13 residues. Germline lookup yields CDR1 LNHDA and CDR2 SQIVND (reference sequence). The CDR3 DNA is TGTGCCAGTTCTACAGGGATCTGGGATGAGCAGTTCTTC. Translated: CASSTGIWDEQFF.

The V and J genes are TRBV6-2 or TRBV6-3 and TRBJ2-1, with a weak D call TRBD1 (6 bases). CDR3 length: 14 residues. Deletions cut 7 bases from V and 0 bases from J, with 10 bases between. The V gene's germline CDR1 is MNHEY and CDR2 SVGEGT. The CDR3 is CASTEGDSYNEQFF. The CDR3 region has the DNA TGTGCCAGCACCGAGGGGGACTCCTACAATGAGCAGTTCTTC.

This clonotype was recorded a few times. This CDR3 is CRYRDLRSEQYF. The CDR3 DNA reads as TGCAGGTACCGGGACTTAAGGTCCGAGCAGTACTTC. V is TRBV20-1 and J is TRBJ2-7; D is possibly TRBD2 (6 bases). The CDR3 sequence is 12 residues long. From germline, CDR1 is DFQATT and CDR2 SNEGSKA (reference sequence).

This clonotype has a count of ten or more. This sequence joins TRBV7-9 and TRBJ2-1, with 7 bases matching TRBD1. CDR3 size: 16 residues. Germline V gene lookup returns CDR1 SEHNR and CDR2 FQNEAQ (reference sequence). Trimming cost V 5 bases and J 6 bases; bases outside gene matches: 13. DNA of the CDR3: TGTGCCAGCAGCAAAACGACCGGACAGGACCTCAATGAGCAGTTCTTC. Translating it yields CASSKTTGQDLNEQFF.

V gene TRBV7-2 combines with J gene TRBJ2-7; D possibly uses TRBD1 or TRBD2 (6 bases each). This CDR3 is 16 amino acids long. CDR1 SGHTA and CDR2 FQGNSA come from the germline V gene. Trimming cost V 4 bases and J 1 base, with 17 bases left between them. In DNA, the CDR3 is TGTGCCAGCAGCTCCATGGATCGGGGGCTTTCCTACGAGCAGTACTTC. Protein sequence: CASSSMDRGLSYEQYF.

The V gene is TRBV5-1, the J gene TRBJ2-7; D perhaps matches TRBD2 (6 bases). The CDR3 loop spans 15 amino acids. The germline gives CDR1 SGHRS, CDR2 YFSETQ. V lost 1 base and J 3 bases, leaving 14 bases between the germline ends. CDR3 nucleotides: TGCGCCAGCAGCTTGACCCCAGGCGGGGACTACGAGCAGTACTTC. It yields the protein CASSLTPGGDYEQYF.

This clonotype was detected a few times. The chain links TRBV19 to TRBJ2-1; D may be TRBD2 (5 bases). V was pared by 3 bases and J by 5 bases, with 8 bases between. The CDR3 loop spans 13 amino acids. Per germline, CDR1 LNHDA and CDR2 SQIVND (reference sequence). The CDR3 DNA reads as TGTGCCAGTAGTATTTACGGGAACAATGAGCAGTTCTTC. As protein: CASSIYGNNEQFF. The entire variable domain, with the rest obtained from reference TRBV19 and TRBJ2-1, is as follows: DGGITQSPKYLFRKEGQNVTLSCEQNLNHDAMYWYRQDPGQGLRLIYYSQIVNDFQKGDIAEGYSVSREKKESFPLTVTSAQKNPTAFYLCASSIYGNNEQFFGPGTRLTVL.

The chain joins TRBV9 to TRBJ2-1; D might be TRBD2 (6 bases). V shed 0 bases and J shed 3 bases, with 10 bases lying between them. CDR3 length: 15 residues. Germline loops: CDR1 SGDLS, CDR2 YYNGEE. The CDR3 nucleotides read TGTGCCAGCAGCGTAGACGGGGACTTCTACAATGAGCAGTTCTTC. It specifies CASSVDGDFYNEQFF.

This clonotype was seen a few times. The chain uses TRBV29-1 and TRBJ2-7; TRBD2 is a possible D gene (5 bases). Germline CDR1 reads SQVTM; CDR2 reads ANQGSEA. Trimming removed 1 base from V and 3 bases from J, with 7 bases in between. The CDR3 is made up of 12 amino acids. CDR3 sequence reads: CSVEGTGYEQYF. The CDR3 DNA is TGCAGCGTTGAAGGGACTGGCTACGAGCAGTACTTC.

DNA for the CDR3: TGTGCCAGCAGCTTAGATCCCGGAGTCAAAACCTACGAGCAGTACTTC. This translates into CASSLDPGVKTYEQYF. The rearrangement links TRBV7-9 to TRBJ2-7; D is unclear. Trimming removed 1 base at V and 2 bases at J, with 15 bases between. The CDR3 contains 16 residues. The V gene's germline CDR1 is SEHNR and CDR2 FQNEAQ (reference sequence).

The CDR3 nucleotides read TGTGCCAGCAGTGGGACTCCCGGAGACCCCTACGAGCAGTACTTC. Its protein product is CASSGTPGDPYEQYF. V gene TRBV12-3 or TRBV12-4 combines with J gene TRBJ2-7, with D perhaps matching TRBD2 (6 bases). V was trimmed by 5 bases and J by 2 bases, leaving 16 bases between them. This CDR3 has 15 amino acids.